This T cell receptor (beta chain) was retrieved from a study of PD-L1 blockade in urothelial cancer. As for the study in general: Investigators checked blood 3 weeks (second dose) and 6 weeks after treatment start.

Remarks on this clone: No antigen is known for it.

Study-wide results and caveats: Pretreatment clonality of the blood TCR repertoire below the median was predictive of superior survival.

Time point meaning: pretreatment peripheral blood. Generated by immunoSEQ multiplex PCR, the TCRdb table keeps only in-frame clones and is missing some. The profile shows around 38,000 clones, approximately 87% of them singletons. Here the sequenced sample was PBMCs, taken around atezolizumab (anti-PD-L1) treatment. The TCR originated in a man between 60 and 70 years old with urothelial cancer.

The CDR3 protein is CASSLVGPGNYEQYF. The CDR3, as DNA: TGTGCCAGCAGCTTGGTAGGGCCCGGGAACTACGAGCAGTACTTC. This chain links TRBV5-6 with TRBJ2-7; D is perhaps TRBD2 (5 bases). Trimming shortened V by 0 bases and J by 3 bases, and 13 bases separated the two germline ends. The CDR3 runs 15 residues. Germline CDR1 is SGHDT and CDR2 is YYEEEE.